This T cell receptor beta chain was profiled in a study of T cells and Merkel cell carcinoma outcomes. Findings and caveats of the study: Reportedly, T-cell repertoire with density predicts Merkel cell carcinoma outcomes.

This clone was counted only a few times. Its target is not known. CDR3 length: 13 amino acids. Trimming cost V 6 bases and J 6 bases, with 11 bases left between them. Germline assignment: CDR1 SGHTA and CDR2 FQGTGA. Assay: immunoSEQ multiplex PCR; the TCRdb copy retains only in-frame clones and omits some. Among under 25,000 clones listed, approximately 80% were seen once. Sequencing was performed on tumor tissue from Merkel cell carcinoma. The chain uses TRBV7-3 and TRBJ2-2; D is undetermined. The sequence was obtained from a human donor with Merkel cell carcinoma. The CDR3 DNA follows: TGTGCCAGCAGTCCAACGGTAGCCGGGGAGCTGTTTTTT. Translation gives CASSPTVAGELFF.